This section outlines one TCR beta chain sequence together with its context. Other DNA sequences within the sample encode an identical CDR3. The data were obtained in a study of blood T cell repertoires in COVID-19. Study-level information: From T cells, B-cell-depleted T cells, or PBMCs came the material, which was cDNA or gDNA.

A COVID-19 case had been met by exposed participants during the 2 weeks before study entry. Germline CDR1 and CDR2: SGHRS and YFSETQ. The CDR3 length is 14 residues. The V and J ends lost 0 bases and 1 base respectively, with 7 bases between them. Study processing details: Reference gene primers were amplified, and this amplification served to estimate nucleated cell counts. Libraries were prepared by immunoSEQ multiplex PCR; TCRdb keeps only in-frame clonotypes and omits some of them. V, J and clone size are taken as reported in that table, and D and trimming were inferred from the DNA itself. The profile covers 200,000 to 250,000 clones, with around nine tenths appearing a single time and about 3.5% taken by the ten largest.

Sequenced material: PBMCs or T cells enriched from blood (not recorded which). The clonotype originates from a woman aged 30 to 39 who had been exposed to COVID-19. The chain employs TRBV5-1 and TRBJ2-5; the D is unclear. Here the CDR3 reads CASSLATGQETQYF. The CDR3 region has the DNA TGCGCCAGCAGCTTGGCCACGGGCCAAGAGACCCAGTACTTC.